What follows describes a single TCR beta chain. This entry is derived from a study of shared clonotypes between healthy human individuals. The ends were cut back, 6 bases at V and 5 bases at J, with 19 bases in the middle. The CDR3 extends over 15 amino acids. Germline V gives CDR1 SGHRS, CDR2 YFSETQ. Sequencing used immunoSEQ multiplex PCR; TCRdb keeps in-frame clones, though not all of them. The table has some 1 million clones, roughly 80% seen once. What was sequenced was memory CD4+ T cells sorted from blood. Subset indicated: CD45RA-negative fraction. This TCR derives from a man aged 18 to 35 in good health. The chain carries TRBV5-1 and TRBJ2-3; TRBD1 or TRBD2 may be the D gene (5 bases each). CDR3 sequence (DNA): TGCGCCAGCAACTATGGGGGTCGTCCGGGAGATACGCAGTATTTT. It is translated as CASNYGGRPGDTQYF.